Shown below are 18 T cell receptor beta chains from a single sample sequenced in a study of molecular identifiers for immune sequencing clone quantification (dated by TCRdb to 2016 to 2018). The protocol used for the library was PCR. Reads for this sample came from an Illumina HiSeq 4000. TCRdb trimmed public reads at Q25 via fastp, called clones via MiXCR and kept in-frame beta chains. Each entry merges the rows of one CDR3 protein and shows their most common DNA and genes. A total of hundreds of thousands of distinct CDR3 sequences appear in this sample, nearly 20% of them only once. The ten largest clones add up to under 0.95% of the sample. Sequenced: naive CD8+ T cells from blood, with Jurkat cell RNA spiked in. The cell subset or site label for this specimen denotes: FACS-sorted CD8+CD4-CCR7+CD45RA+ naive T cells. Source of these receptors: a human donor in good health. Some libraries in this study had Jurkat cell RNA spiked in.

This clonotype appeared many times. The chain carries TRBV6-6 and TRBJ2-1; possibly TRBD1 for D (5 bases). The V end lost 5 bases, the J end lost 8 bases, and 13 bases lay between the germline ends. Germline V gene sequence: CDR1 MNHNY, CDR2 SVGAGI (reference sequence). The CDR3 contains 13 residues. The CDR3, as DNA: TGTGCCAGCAGTCCCGACAGCCCGGATGAGCAGTTCTTC. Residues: CASSPDSPDEQFF.

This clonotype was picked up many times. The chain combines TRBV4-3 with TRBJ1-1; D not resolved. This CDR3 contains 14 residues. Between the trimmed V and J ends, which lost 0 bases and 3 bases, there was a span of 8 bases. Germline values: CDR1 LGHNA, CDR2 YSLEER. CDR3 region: CASSQDWTDTEAFF. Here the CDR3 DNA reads TGCGCCAGCAGCCAAGATTGGACGGACACTGAAGCTTTCTTT.

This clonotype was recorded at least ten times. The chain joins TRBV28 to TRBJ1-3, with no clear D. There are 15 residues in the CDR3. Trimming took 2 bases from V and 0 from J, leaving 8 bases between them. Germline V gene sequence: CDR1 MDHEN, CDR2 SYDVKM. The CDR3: CASSLLASSGNTIYF. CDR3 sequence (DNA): TGTGCCAGCAGTTTACTGGCCTCCTCTGGAAACACCATATATTTT.

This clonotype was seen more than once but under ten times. CDR3 DNA sequence: TGTGCCAGCAGCCTCAGGCGTAGCACAGATACGCAGTATTTT. This sequence encodes CASSLRRSTDTQYF. This chain links TRBV12-3 or TRBV12-4 with TRBJ2-3, with D unresolved. The CDR3 is 14 amino acids. V dropped 6 bases and J dropped 0 bases, with 10 bases sitting between them.

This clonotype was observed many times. CDR3 in DNA: TGCAGCGTCGAGACAGGGCGCTATGGCTACACCTTC. Protein sequence: CSVETGRYGYTF. The chain recombines TRBV29-1 with TRBJ1-2; 7 positions agree with TRBD1. With 6 bases clipped from V and 4 bases from J, the junction kept 5 bases outside the gene matches. CDR1 and CDR2 (germline): SQVTM, ANQGSEA. The length of the CDR3 is 12 residues.

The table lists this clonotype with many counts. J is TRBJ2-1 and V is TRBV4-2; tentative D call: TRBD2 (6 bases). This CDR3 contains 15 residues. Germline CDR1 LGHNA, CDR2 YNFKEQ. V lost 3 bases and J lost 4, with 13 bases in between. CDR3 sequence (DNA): TGTGCCAGCAGCCAGTTTTCGGGAGCGTACAATGAGCAGTTCTTC. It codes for CASSQFSGAYNEQFF.

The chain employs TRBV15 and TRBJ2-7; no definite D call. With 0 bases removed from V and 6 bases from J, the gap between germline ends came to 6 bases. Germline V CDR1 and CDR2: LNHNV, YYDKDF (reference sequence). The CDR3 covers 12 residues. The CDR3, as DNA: TGTGCCACCAGCAGAGATCTAGTCGAGCAGTACTTC. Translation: CATSRDLVEQYF.

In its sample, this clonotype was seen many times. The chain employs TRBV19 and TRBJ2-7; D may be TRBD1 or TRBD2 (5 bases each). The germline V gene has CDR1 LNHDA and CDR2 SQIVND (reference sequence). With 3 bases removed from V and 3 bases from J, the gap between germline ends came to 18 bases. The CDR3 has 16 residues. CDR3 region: CASSMGLGTGLYEQYF. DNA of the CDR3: TGTGCCAGTAGTATGGGTTTGGGGACCGGCCTCTACGAGCAGTACTTC.

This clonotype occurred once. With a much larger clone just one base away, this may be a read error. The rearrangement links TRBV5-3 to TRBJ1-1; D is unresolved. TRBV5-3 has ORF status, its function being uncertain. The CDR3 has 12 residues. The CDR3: CASSFPGRSASF. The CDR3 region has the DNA TGTGCCAGCAGCTTTCCAGGACGGTCAGCTTCCTTT.

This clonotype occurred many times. CDR3 sequence (DNA): TGTGCCAGCAGCTTAGCAGCGGTCGAGCAGTTCTTC. This codes for CASSLAAVEQFF. The V and J genes are TRBV11-2 and TRBJ2-1, with D perhaps matching TRBD2 (5 bases). V shed 1 base and J shed 10 bases, with 8 bases lying between them. CDR3 length equals 12 residues. Germline CDR1 reads SGHAT; CDR2 reads FQNNGV.

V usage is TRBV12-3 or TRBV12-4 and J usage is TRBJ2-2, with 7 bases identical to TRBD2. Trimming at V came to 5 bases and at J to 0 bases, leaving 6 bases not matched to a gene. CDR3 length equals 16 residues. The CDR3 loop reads CASSQKTSPNTGELFF. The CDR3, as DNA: TGTGCCAGCAGTCAGAAGACTAGCCCGAACACCGGGGAGCTGTTTTTT.

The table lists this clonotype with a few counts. CDR3 loop: CASSFNLQGVNYNEQFF. CDR3 nucleotide sequence: TGTGCCAGCAGTTTTAACTTACAGGGGGTTAATTACAATGAGCAGTTCTTC. This rearrangement joins TRBV27 to TRBJ2-1; TRBD1 matches at 8 bases. The ends lost 3 bases at V and 4 bases at J; junction bases unmatched: 11. The CDR3 length is 17 residues. CDR1 MNHEY and CDR2 SMNVEV come from the germline V gene (reference sequence).

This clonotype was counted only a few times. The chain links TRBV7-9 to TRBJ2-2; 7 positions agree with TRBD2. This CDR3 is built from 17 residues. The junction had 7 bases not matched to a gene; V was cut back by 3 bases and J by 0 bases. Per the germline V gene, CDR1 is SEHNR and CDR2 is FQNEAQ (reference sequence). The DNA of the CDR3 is TGTGCCAGCAGCTTCGGGCTAGCGGACGCGAACACCGGGGAGCTGTTTTTT. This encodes CASSFGLADANTGELFF.

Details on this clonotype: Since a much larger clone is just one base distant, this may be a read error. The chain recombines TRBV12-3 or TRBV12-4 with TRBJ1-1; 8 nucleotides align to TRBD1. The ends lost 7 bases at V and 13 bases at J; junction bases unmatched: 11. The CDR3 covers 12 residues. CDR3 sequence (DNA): TGTGCCAGCACCTCTGGACAGGGACAAGTTTTCTTT. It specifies CASTSGQGQVFF.

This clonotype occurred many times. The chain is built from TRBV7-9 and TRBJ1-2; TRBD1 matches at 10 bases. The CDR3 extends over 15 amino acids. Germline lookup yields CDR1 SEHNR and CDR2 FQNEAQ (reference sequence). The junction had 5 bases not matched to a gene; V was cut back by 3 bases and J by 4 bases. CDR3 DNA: TGTGCCAGCAGCTTGGGACAGGGGCCTAGCTATGGCTACACCTTC. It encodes CASSLGQGPSYGYTF.

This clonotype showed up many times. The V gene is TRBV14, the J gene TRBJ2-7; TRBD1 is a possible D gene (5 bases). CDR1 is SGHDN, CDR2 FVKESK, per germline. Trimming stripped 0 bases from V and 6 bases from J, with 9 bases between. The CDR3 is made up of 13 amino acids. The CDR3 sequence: CASSQEWGPEQYF. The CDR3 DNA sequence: TGTGCCAGCAGCCAAGAGTGGGGCCCCGAGCAGTACTTC.

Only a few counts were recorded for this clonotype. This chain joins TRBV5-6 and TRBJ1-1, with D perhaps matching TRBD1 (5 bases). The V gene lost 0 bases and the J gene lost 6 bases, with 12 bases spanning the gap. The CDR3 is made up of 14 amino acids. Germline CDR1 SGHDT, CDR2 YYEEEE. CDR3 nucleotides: TGTGCCAGCAGCTTGGGAGGGGCATGGGCTGAAGCTTTCTTT. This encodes CASSLGGAWAEAFF.

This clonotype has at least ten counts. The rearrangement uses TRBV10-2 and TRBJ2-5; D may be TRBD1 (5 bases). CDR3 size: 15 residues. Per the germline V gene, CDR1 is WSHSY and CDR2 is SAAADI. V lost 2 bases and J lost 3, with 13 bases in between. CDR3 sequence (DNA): TGCGCCAGCAGTGAGCCCCGTCAGGGAAAAGAGACCCAGTACTTC. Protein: CASSEPRQGKETQYF.